The 19 T cell receptor beta chains presented below share a single source sample, sequenced in a study of HIV-infected patients and healthy controls. Alpha and beta constant-region primers primed reverse transcription of approximately 460 ng RNA. Each of the alpha and beta chains got its own library through chain-specific third strand synthesis with indices. TCRdb called the 5' RACE reads again in MiXCR, with one record for every CDR3 protein. The profile shows about 15,000 distinct CDR3 sequences, 10% to 15% of them singletons. Follow-up blood was drawn about 14 weeks, roughly three months, after antiretroviral therapy began. Whole blood was used without fractionation, so all unsorted peripheral T cells were included. The material sequenced was blood, taken during antiretroviral therapy. These receptors originate from an adult with HIV infection. The donor label of this sample is uncertain.

In the case of this clonotype: Possible read error: a much larger clone is one base away. The CDR3 spells CASRPSGNTEAFF. Here the CDR3 DNA reads TGCGCCAGCAGACCTTCCGGGAACACTGAAGCTTTCTTT. This sequence joins TRBV5-1 and TRBJ1-1; no definite D call. The CDR3 length is 13 residues. Germline values: CDR1 SGHRS, CDR2 YFSETQ. Deletions cut 5 bases from V and 1 base from J, with 9 bases between.

The chain employs TRBV7-9 and TRBJ2-3; 8 positions match TRBD2. The ends lost 5 bases at V and 5 bases at J; junction bases unmatched: 6. The CDR3 has 14 amino acids. Germline V lookup: CDR1 SEHNR, CDR2 FQNEAQ (reference sequence). CDR3 nucleotides: TGTGCCAGCAGCCTTACTAGCGGAGGAGATACGCAGTATTTT. Encoded protein: CASSLTSGGDTQYF.

This clonotype occurred many times. The V call is TRBV5-1, the J call TRBJ2-1; D is unclear. This CDR3 region has 13 residues. Trimming removed 0 bases from V and 4 bases from J, with 5 bases in between. CDR1 and CDR2 (germline): SGHRS, YFSETQ. CDR3 bases: TGCGCCAGCAGCTTGGGGTGGTACAATGAGCAGTTCTTC. Its protein is CASSLGWYNEQFF.

The rearrangement joins TRBV9 to TRBJ2-7; either TRBD1 or TRBD2 may supply D (5 bases each). The ends were cut back, 3 bases at V and 2 bases at J, with 15 bases in the middle. From germline, CDR1 is SGDLS and CDR2 YYNGEE. The CDR3 spans 15 residues. The CDR3 DNA reads TGTGCCAGCAGCGCCGATATCGGGGCCCCCTACGAGCAGTACTTC. Translation gives CASSADIGAPYEQYF.

This clonotype was counted at least ten times. The V call is TRBV7-2, the J call TRBJ2-1; D is ambiguous. CDR3 length equals 12 residues. V was pared by 4 bases and J by 0 bases, with 1 base between. Germline CDR1 and CDR2: SGHTA and FQGNSA. The CDR3 protein is CASSYSYNEQFF. The CDR3 DNA sequence: TGTGCCAGCAGCTACTCCTACAATGAGCAGTTCTTC. Based on the CDR3 plus reference TRBV7-2 and TRBJ2-1, the full variable domain is GAGVSQSPSNKVTEKGKDVELRCDPISGHTALYWYRQSLGQGLEFLIYFQGNSAPDKSGLPSDRFSAERTGGSVSTLTIQRTQQEDSAVYLCASSYSYNEQFFGPGTRLTVL.

In the case of this clonotype: The junction departs from germline at one end; a sequencing error may be responsible. The J gene is TRBJ2-5, the V gene TRBV5-6; 7 bases line up with TRBD1. Germline V gene data show CDR1 as SGHDT and CDR2 as YYEEEE. This CDR3 region has 13 residues. CDR3 region: CASTLTGQETQYF. The CDR3 coding sequence is TGTGCCAGCACCTTGACAGGGCAAGAGACCCAGTACTTC.

The sample holds many counts of this clonotype. The chain joins TRBV5-1 to TRBJ1-1, with D possibly being TRBD1 (6 bases). From germline, CDR1 is SGHRS and CDR2 YFSETQ. The length of the CDR3 is 13 residues. The ends were cut back, 2 bases at V and 6 bases at J, with 11 bases in the middle. The CDR3 sequence: CASSLQGTSEAFF. The CDR3 coding sequence is TGCGCCAGCAGCTTACAGGGTACCTCTGAAGCTTTCTTT.

In its sample, this clonotype was seen many times. The chain couples TRBV11-3 to TRBJ1-1; D gene unclear. The CDR3 is 13 residues long. Germline V gene sequence: CDR1 SGHNT, CDR2 YENEEA. V lost 2 bases, J lost 2 bases, and 6 bases lay in between. The DNA of the CDR3 is TGTGCCAGCAGCTTATATACCAACACTGAAGCTTTCTTT. Translating it yields CASSLYTNTEAFF. The variable domain in full, completed from reference TRBV11-3 and TRBJ1-1, reads EAGVVQSPRYKIIEKKQPVAFWCNPISGHNTLYWYLQNLGQGPELLIRYENEEAVDDSQLPKDRFSAERLKGVDSTLKIQPAELGDSAVYLCASSLYTNTEAFFGQGTRLTVV.

This clonotype showed up many times. The rearrangement links TRBV21-1 to TRBJ2-7; TRBD2 is the table's D call and was not checked against the DNA. TRBV21-1 is marked as a pseudogene. This CDR3 has 13 residues. CDR3 residues: CASTPRAVREQYF. CDR3 nucleotides: TGTGCCAGCACCCCACGGGCCGTTAGGGAGCAGTACTTC.

The rearrangement links TRBV20-1 to TRBJ1-2; 8 nucleotides match TRBD1. After removal of 6 bases from V and 7 bases from J, the junction contained 4 bases not matched to a gene. Germline V gene sequence: CDR1 DFQATT, CDR2 SNEGSKA (reference sequence). The CDR3 is 11 residues long. Here the CDR3 DNA reads TGCAGTGCCGCGACAGGGGTTGGCTACACCTTC. Protein sequence: CSAATGVGYTF.

In its sample, this clonotype was seen many times. The chain combines TRBV29-1 with TRBJ2-1, with TRBD2 identical over 8 bases. Germline V gene lookup returns CDR1 SQVTM and CDR2 ANQGSEA. The length of the CDR3 is 15 residues. J lost 7 bases, V lost 2 bases, and 10 bases had no gene match. CDR3 in DNA: TGCAGCGTTGAAACGAGCGCGGGGGGAGGTAATGAGCAGTTCTTC. Protein product: CSVETSAGGGNEQFF.

This clonotype was counted ten times or more. The chain combines TRBV5-8 with TRBJ2-1; D gene unclear. V shed 1 base and J shed 8 bases, with 1 base lying between them. This CDR3 has 10 residues. The germline CDR1 and CDR2 sequences are SGHTS and YDEGEE. CDR3 sequence: CASSLYEQFF. In DNA, the CDR3 is TGTGCCAGCAGCTTGTATGAGCAGTTCTTC.

This clonotype was detected only a few times. This sequence joins TRBV27 and TRBJ2-1; 10 nucleotides line up with TRBD2. V dropped 3 bases and J dropped 8; count of bases not matched to a gene: 7. Looked up from germline, CDR1 is MNHEY and CDR2 is SMNVEV (reference sequence). The CDR3 length is 15 residues. The CDR3: CASSFLAGVVDEQFF. CDR3 nucleotide sequence: TGTGCCAGCAGTTTTCTAGCGGGAGTGGTCGATGAGCAGTTCTTC.

This clonotype was counted between two and nine times. The CDR3 loop reads CASRNRQTLSYEQYF. The CDR3 region has the DNA TGTGCCAGCAGGAACAGACAGACGCTCTCCTACGAGCAGTACTTC. The chain recombines TRBV6-5 with TRBJ2-7; a weak D match, TRBD1 (5 bases). Per germline, CDR1 MNHEY and CDR2 SVGAGI. The CDR3 runs 15 residues. V lost 6 bases and J 0 bases, leaving 15 bases between the germline ends.

This clonotype was seen many times. The chain has TRBV11-2 and TRBJ2-7; a possible D gene is TRBD2 (5 bases). Trimming shortened V by 3 bases and J by 2 bases, and 14 bases separated the two germline ends. CDR1 is SGHAT and CDR2 is FQNNGV in the germline V gene. This CDR3 is 15 amino acids long. This CDR3 is CASSLAPETTYEQYF. The CDR3 region has the DNA TGTGCCAGCAGCTTGGCGCCGGAGACTACCTACGAGCAGTACTTC.

This clonotype showed up many times. This chain links TRBV5-1 with TRBJ2-3, with D uncertain. With 0 bases removed from V and 3 bases from J, the gap between germline ends came to 11 bases. Germline CDR1 reads SGHRS; CDR2 reads YFSETQ. The CDR3 loop spans 15 amino acids. The DNA for the CDR3 is TGCGCCAGCAGCTTGGAAGGTCGGACGACAGATACGCAGTATTTT. Encoded protein: CASSLEGRTTDTQYF.

CDR3 protein: CSARGLAGANTGELFF. Here the CDR3 DNA reads TGCAGTGCTAGGGGTCTAGCGGGGGCGAACACCGGGGAGCTGTTTTTT. The rearrangement joins TRBV20-1 to TRBJ2-2; 10 nucleotides match TRBD2. The CDR3 runs 16 residues. The germline V gene encodes CDR1 DFQATT and CDR2 SNEGSKA (reference sequence). V lost 3 bases and J lost 0; bases outside the gene matches: 4.

V gene TRBV10-3 combines with J gene TRBJ2-1; 10 bases map to TRBD2. CDR1 is ENHRY and CDR2 is SYGVKD in the germline V gene. The CDR3 is 16 amino acids. The trim removed 2 bases at V and 3 bases at J, leaving 4 bases unmatched. The CDR3 here is CAISEQTSGFYNEQFF. The CDR3 DNA sequence: TGTGCCATCAGTGAGCAGACTAGCGGGTTCTACAATGAGCAGTTCTTC.

This clonotype occurred many times. The V gene is TRBV3-1, the J gene TRBJ2-2; 10 bases match TRBD2. The CDR3 loop spans 17 amino acids. Germline CDR1 is LGHDT and CDR2 is YNNKEL (reference sequence). Trimming removed 4 bases from V and 6 bases from J; junction bases left unmatched: 11. The CDR3 protein is CASSLPRLAGVAGELFF. The CDR3 region has the DNA TGTGCCAGCAGCCTTCCCCGCCTAGCGGGGGTGGCCGGGGAGCTGTTTTTT. Full variable domain (remainder filled in from reference TRBV3-1 and TRBJ2-2): DTAVSQTPKYLVTQMGNDKSIKCEQNLGHDTMYWYKQDSKKFLKIMFSYNNKELIINETVPNRFSPKSPDKAHLNLHINSLELGDSAVYFCASSLPRLAGVAGELFFGEGSRLTVL.